The rows below give T cell receptor beta chains drawn from one sample of a study of OX40 agonist ivuxolimab in advanced cancers. Assay: immunoSEQ multiplex PCR; the TCRdb copy retains only in-frame clones and omits some. The data contain about 32,000 clones, 90% to 95% of them singletons. Sequences were derived from CD4+ or CD8+ T cells sorted from blood, sampled in a trial of the OX40 agonist ivuxolimab. These receptor sequences come from an adult with an advanced solid tumor such as melanoma, head and neck, liver or kidney cancer. Both conserved end residues are part of each CDR3. The D gene is left open where the match is weak. Some rows mark clone size as missing; the rest say once, few, many or name a class of expanded clone.

>.|TRBJ2-2|.|TRBV19
TGTGCCAGTAGTACGGACGGCGCGAACACCGGGGAGCTGTTTTTT
CASSTDGANTGELFF
>.|TRBJ1-1|.|TRBV5-1
TGCGCCAGCAGTTACGGGGTTCTGGGGACATTGATTACTGAAGCTTTCTTT
CASSYGVLGTLITEAFF
>.|TRBJ2-1|.|TRBV27
TGTGCCAGCAGTTTAGAGGGGAATGAGCAGTTCTTC
CASSLEGNEQFF
>TRBD1|TRBJ2-2|once|TRBV7-2
TGTGCCACACTTCGACAGGGGGCTCCCACCGGGGAGCTGTTTTTT
CATLRQGAPTGELFF
>TRBD2|TRBJ2-7|.|TRBV9
TGTGCCAGCAGCGTAGTCGGACTAGCGGCCTCCTACGAGCAGTACTTC
CASSVVGLAASYEQYF
>.|TRBJ1-1|.|TRBV27
TGTGCCAGCAGTCCGACAGCTGGCACTGAAGCTTTCTTT
CASSPTAGTEAFF
>.|TRBJ1-1|.|TRBV4-1
TGCGCCAGCAGCCAAGTCCCCACAAACACTGAAGCTTTCTTT
CASSQVPTNTEAFF
>.|TRBJ2-5|.|TRBV27
TGTGCCAGCAGTTTATTACACCAAGAGACCCAGTACTTC
CASSLLHQETQYF
>.|TRBJ1-1|.|TRBV7-6
TGTGCCAGCAGCTTCGGAGGGGGCACTGAAGCTTTCTTT
CASSFGGGTEAFF
>.|TRBJ2-1|.|TRBV5-5
TGTGCCAGCAGCTTGTCCAGTCCTAGCTCCTACAATGAGCAGTTCTTC
CASSLSSPSSYNEQFF
>TRBD2|TRBJ2-7|.|TRBV9
TGTGCCAGCAGCGTAGGGTCTAGCGGGACGGCCTACGAGCAGTACTTC
CASSVGSSGTAYEQYF
>TRBD1|TRBJ2-3|.|TRBV19
TGTGCCAGTAGTACCCCAGGGGGCGGCACAGATACGCAGTATTTT
CASSTPGGGTDTQYF
>TRBD1|TRBJ1-1|.|TRBV4-1
TGCGCCAGCAGCCCAACCTGGGTAACAGGGGCCTTGGGCGGCACTGAAGCTTTCTTT
CASSPTWVTGALGGTEAFF
>TRBD1|TRBJ2-7|.|TRBV28
TGTGCCAGCAGTTTCGGGACAGGGTCTTACGAGCAGTACTTC
CASSFGTGSYEQYF
>TRBD2|TRBJ2-1|.|TRBV6-6
TGTGCCAGCAGTTACTCGTTAGCGGGGGGGAACAATGAGCAGTTCTTC
CASSYSLAGGNNEQFF
>.|TRBJ1-5|.|TRBV6-5
TGTGCCAGCAGTCCGGGTAGCAATCAGCCCCAGCATTTT
CASSPGSNQPQHF
>.|TRBJ1-2|.|TRBV5-1
TGCGCCAGCAGCTTGCCCGGGTATGATGGCTACACCTTC
CASSLPGYDGYTF
>.|TRBJ1-1|.|TRBV6-5
TGTGCCAGCAGTTACCGGTTACAGGAGATGAACACTGAAGCTTTCTTT
CASSYRLQEMNTEAFF
>.|TRBJ2-5|.|TRBV7-8
TGTGCCAGCAGCTACCTGCGAGGGTCCGGAGAGACCCAGTACTTC
CASSYLRGSGETQYF
>TRBD2|TRBJ2-3|.|TRBV6-6
TGTGCCAGCAGCCCGGGGGGGTACACAGATACGCAGTATTTT
CASSPGGYTDTQYF
>.|TRBJ1-6|.|TRBV5-1
TGCGCCAGCAGCTTCAGGGGACGAAATTCACCCCTCCACTTT
CASSFRGRNSPLHF
>.|TRBJ2-6|.|TRBV9
TGTGCCAGCAGCCCACCTGGGGCCAACGTCCTGACTTTC
CASSPPGANVLTF
>TRBD2|TRBJ2-7|.|TRBV28
TGTGCCAGCAGTTTATGGCGGGAGGGGACCTACGAGCAGTACTTC
CASSLWREGTYEQYF
>TRBD2|TRBJ2-3|.|TRBV5-5
TGTGCCAGCAGCAGTAATAGCGGGCTCACAGATACGCAGTATTTT
CASSSNSGLTDTQYF
>TRBD1|TRBJ1-6|.|TRBV28
TGTGCCAGCAGTTTAACAGGGGGGGTTTCACCCCTCCACTTT
CASSLTGGVSPLHF
>TRBD2|TRBJ2-3|.|TRBV7-9
TGTGCCAGCAGCGTCCGACTAGCTCTCGGCACAGATACGCAGTATTTT
CASSVRLALGTDTQYF
>.|TRBJ2-2|.|TRBV4-1
TGCGCCAGCAGCCAAGTGGGGAACACCGGGGAGCTGTTTTTT
CASSQVGNTGELFF
>TRBD1|TRBJ1-2|.|TRBV5-1
TGCGCCAGCAGCCCGGAAACAAGTGACAGGGACGGCTACACCTTC
CASSPETSDRDGYTF
>.|TRBJ2-3|.|TRBV2
TGTGCCAGCAGTGAGGGGGCCCGGGGCACAGATACGCAGTATTTT
CASSEGARGTDTQYF
>.|TRBJ2-5|.|TRBV11-2
TGTGCCAGCAGCGAGTTCCAGAGGACTAAAGAGACCCAGTACTTC
CASSEFQRTKETQYF
>.|TRBJ1-3|.|TRBV15
TGTGCCACCAGCAGGGAGTATGGAAACACCATATATTTT
CATSREYGNTIYF
>.|TRBJ1-6|.|TRBV28
TGTGCCAGCTCATTCCGGGCTGATTCACCCCTCCACTTT
CASSFRADSPLHF
>TRBD2|TRBJ2-1|.|TRBV11-2
TGTGCCAGTACCCCTAGCGGAAGCTCCTACAATGAGCAGTTCTTC
CASTPSGSSYNEQFF
>TRBD1|TRBJ2-7|.|TRBV5-6
TGTGCCAGCAGCTTTTATGGGACAGGCTCCTACGAGCAGTACTTC
CASSFYGTGSYEQYF
>TRBD1|TRBJ2-3|.|TRBV27
TGTGCCAGCAGGGCCGGGACAGGGGTTTCAGATACGCAGTATTTT
CASRAGTGVSDTQYF
>.|TRBJ2-7|.|TRBV7-3
TGTGCCAGCAGCCCCTTAGGCGGGGATCCCCCCTACGAGCAGTACTTC
CASSPLGGDPPYEQYF
>.|TRBJ2-1|.|TRBV6-5
TGTGCCAGCAGTTACTCAACAGGGAGGGGATACAATGAGCAGTTCTTC
CASSYSTGRGYNEQFF
>TRBD2|TRBJ2-5|.|TRBV7-6
TGTGCCAGCAGCTTTCTGAAGGGACTAGCGGGAGGGCCGGTTGCGGAGACCCAGTACTTC
CASSFLKGLAGGPVAETQYF
>TRBD1|TRBJ2-7|.|TRBV7-6
TGTGCCAGCAGTCCCCTAGGGGGCTCGGTGGGCGAGCAGTACTTC
CASSPLGGSVGEQYF
>.|TRBJ1-5|few|TRBV7-9
TGTGCCAGCAGCCTAAGGACAGACTGGCATTTT
CASSLRTDWHF
>.|TRBJ2-2|.|TRBV4-1
TGCGCCAGCAGCCAAGAAAGGATTGGGACCCCGAACACCGGGGAGCTGTTTTTT
CASSQERIGTPNTGELFF
>.|TRBJ1-6|.|TRBV18
TGTGCCAGCTCACCACAGCTAGGGTGGATTACTTCCGATAATTCACCCCTCCACTTT
CASSPQLGWITSDNSPLHF
>.|TRBJ1-2|.|TRBV13
TGTGCCAGCAGCTTATCGGCAGATGGCTACACCTTC
CASSLSADGYTF
>.|TRBJ1-1|.|TRBV6-5
TGTGCCAGCAGTTACTCGAAAGCAGGTATGAACACTGAAGCTTTCTTT
CASSYSKAGMNTEAFF
>.|TRBJ1-5|.|TRBV19
TGTGCCAGTAGTCCCTACTTCGCAGGGGTTTCTAATCAGCCCCAGCATTTT
CASSPYFAGVSNQPQHF
>TRBD2|TRBJ2-1|.|TRBV7-3
TGTGCCAGCAGCCCACCACTAGCGGGAGGCAAGGATGAGCAGTTCTTC
CASSPPLAGGKDEQFF
>.|TRBJ2-1|.|TRBV9
TGTGCCAGCAGCGTAGTCGGCCGGGGCGAGCAGTTCTTC
CASSVVGRGEQFF
>.|TRBJ1-2|.|TRBV15
TGTGCCACCAGCACCCGACAGACTAAATCAAACTATGGCTACACCTTC
CATSTRQTKSNYGYTF
>TRBD1|TRBJ1-5|.|TRBV27
TGTGCCAGCGCAATCTTAGGGGGCCGACAGCCCCAGCATTTT
CASAILGGRQPQHF
>.|TRBJ1-1|.|TRBV11-2
TGTGCCAGCAGCTTAAGCCACAACACTGAAGCTTTCTTT
CASSLSHNTEAFF
>.|TRBJ1-1|.|TRBV6-6
TGTGCCGCAGTAGGGGGTACTGAAGCTTTCTTT
CAAVGGTEAFF
>.|TRBJ2-7|.|TRBV27
TGTGCCAGCAGTTTATGGGGGGCTCGGTCCTACGAGCAGTACTTC
CASSLWGARSYEQYF
>.|TRBJ1-1|.|TRBV6-5
TGTGCCAGCTGGAGGGGAGGGTTCATGAACACTGAAGCTTTCTTT
CASWRGGFMNTEAFF